This T cell receptor beta chain comes out of a study of OX40 agonist ivuxolimab in advanced cancers. Study at large: Partial responses occurred in three patients (one hepatocellular carcinoma, two cutaneous melanoma).

Germline V gene lookup returns CDR1 LGHNA and CDR2 YSLEER. V dropped 5 bases and J dropped 0 bases, with 10 bases sitting between them. This CDR3 contains 15 residues. Points from the study as a whole: Individuals who were partial responders at 0.1-3.0 mg/kg had clonal expansion that ranked among the lowest. There was clonal expansion of CD4+ and CD8+ blood T cells by week 6 at 0.1 to 3.0 mg/kg.

Comments on this clone: Its antigen is not identified.

Libraries were prepared by immunoSEQ multiplex PCR; TCRdb keeps only in-frame clonotypes and omits some of them. The profile covers 60,000 to 80,000 clones, with about nine tenths appearing a single time and 8% to 10% taken by the ten largest. Patients were excluded for autoimmune disease history or systemic immunosuppression. V usage is TRBV4-3 and J usage is TRBJ1-4; D gene unclear. This clonotype was obtained from an adult with an advanced solid tumor such as melanoma, head and neck, liver or kidney cancer. The material sequenced was CD4+ or CD8+ T cells sorted from blood, taken in a trial of the OX40 agonist ivuxolimab. The CDR3 loop reads CASSSHRTTNEKLFF. The CDR3, as DNA: TGCGCCAGCAGCTCCCACAGAACAACTAATGAAAAACTGTTTTTT.